These T cell receptor beta chains were read from a single sample in a study of blood T cell repertoires in COVID-19. Libraries were prepared by immunoSEQ multiplex PCR; TCRdb keeps only in-frame clonotypes and omits some of them. The sample records 200,000 or so clones, just under 85% being singletons. Sequencing used peripheral blood. The receptors shown here come from a human donor with acute or convalescent COVID-19. The donor label of this sample is uncertain. The conserved cysteine and the conserved F or W are not part of the CDR3 here. Only some rows state a clone size, as once, few, many or a class for expanded clones.

V	J	size	CDR3
TRBV7-9	TRBJ2-3	-	ASSRGTSGTDTQY
TRBV5-1	TRBJ1-2	-	ASSIVGGNYGYT
TRBV2	TRBJ1-2	few	ASTVQGYNGYT
TRBV4-2	TRBJ2-2	-	ASSLAGAKRGTGELF
TRBV6-5	TRBJ2-1	once	ASRLQGSYNEQF
TRBV12-5	TRBJ2-5	-	ASVPGLAPWETQY
TRBV6-5	TRBJ2-7	once	ASPLRSAGWEQY
TRBV19	TRBJ1-2	-	ATRGPGASYGYT
TRBV28	TRBJ2-2	-	ASRAGGPDTGELF
TRBV18	TRBJ1-1	-	ASSPGLNTEAF
TRBV5-1	TRBJ1-6	once	ASSLGQGKGPPLH
TRBV6-5	TRBJ2-7	-	ASRGTGEQY